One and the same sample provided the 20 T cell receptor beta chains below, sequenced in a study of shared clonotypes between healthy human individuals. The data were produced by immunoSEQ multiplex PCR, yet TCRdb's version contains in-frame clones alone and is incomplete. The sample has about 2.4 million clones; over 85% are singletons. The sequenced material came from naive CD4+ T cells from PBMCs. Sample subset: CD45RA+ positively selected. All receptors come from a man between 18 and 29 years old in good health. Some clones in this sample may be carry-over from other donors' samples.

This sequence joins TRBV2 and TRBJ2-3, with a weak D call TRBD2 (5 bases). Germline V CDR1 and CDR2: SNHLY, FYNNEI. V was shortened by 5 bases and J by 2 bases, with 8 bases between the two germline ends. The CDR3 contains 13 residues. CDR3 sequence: CASSYGLTDTQYF. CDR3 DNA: TGTGCCAGCAGTTATGGACTCACAGATACGCAGTATTTT.

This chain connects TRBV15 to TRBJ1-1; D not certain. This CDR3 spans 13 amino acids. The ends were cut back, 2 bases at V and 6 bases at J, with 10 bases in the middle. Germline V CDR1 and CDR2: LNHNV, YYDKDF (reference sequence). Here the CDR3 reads CATSRRFGPEAFF. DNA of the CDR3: TGTGCCACCAGCAGACGATTCGGCCCTGAAGCTTTCTTT.

The CDR3 nucleotides are TGTGCCTGGAGTAGGCGGCGTCTGAGCGGTGTAAGGGAGGAGCAGTTCTTC. This codes for CAWSRRRLSGVREEQFF. V gene TRBV30 combines with J gene TRBJ2-1, with a weak D call TRBD2 (5 bases). The CDR3 is 17 amino acids. Per germline, CDR1 GTSNPN and CDR2 SVGIG (reference sequence). Between the trimmed V and J ends, which lost 2 bases and 10 bases, there was a span of 27 bases.

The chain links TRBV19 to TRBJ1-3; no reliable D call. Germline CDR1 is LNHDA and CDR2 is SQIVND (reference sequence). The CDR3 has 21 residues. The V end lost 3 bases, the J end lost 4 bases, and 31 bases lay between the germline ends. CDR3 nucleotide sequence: TGTGCCAGTAGTATTCCGGCCGTCCCGGGGTACCTCTCTCTGGAAGGAAACACCATATATTTT. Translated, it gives CASSIPAVPGYLSLEGNTIYF.

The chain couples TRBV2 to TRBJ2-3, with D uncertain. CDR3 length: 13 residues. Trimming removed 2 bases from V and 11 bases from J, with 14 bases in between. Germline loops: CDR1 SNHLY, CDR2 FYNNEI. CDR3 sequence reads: CASSELGLQGQYF. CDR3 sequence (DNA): TGTGCCAGCAGTGAATTGGGCCTACAAGGGCAGTATTTT.

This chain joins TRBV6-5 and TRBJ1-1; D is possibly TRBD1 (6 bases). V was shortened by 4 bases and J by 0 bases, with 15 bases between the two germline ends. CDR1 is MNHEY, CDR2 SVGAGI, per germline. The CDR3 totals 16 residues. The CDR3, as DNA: TGTGCCAGCAGTTGGACACAGGGAGGGATGAACACTGAAGCTTTCTTT. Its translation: CASSWTQGGMNTEAFF.

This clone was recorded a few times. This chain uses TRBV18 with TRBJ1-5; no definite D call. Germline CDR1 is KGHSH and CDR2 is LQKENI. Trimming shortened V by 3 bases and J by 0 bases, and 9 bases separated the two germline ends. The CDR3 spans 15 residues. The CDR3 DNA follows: TGTGCCAGCTCACCCGGCAGCTATAGCAATCAGCCCCAGCATTTT. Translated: CASSPGSYSNQPQHF.

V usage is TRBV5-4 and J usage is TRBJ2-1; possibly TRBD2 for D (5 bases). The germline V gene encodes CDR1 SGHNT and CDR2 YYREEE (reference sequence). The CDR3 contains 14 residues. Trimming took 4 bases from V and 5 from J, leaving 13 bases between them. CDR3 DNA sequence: TGTGCCAGCAGCACTAATAGCGCAAACAATGAGCAGTTCTTC. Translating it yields CASSTNSANNEQFF.

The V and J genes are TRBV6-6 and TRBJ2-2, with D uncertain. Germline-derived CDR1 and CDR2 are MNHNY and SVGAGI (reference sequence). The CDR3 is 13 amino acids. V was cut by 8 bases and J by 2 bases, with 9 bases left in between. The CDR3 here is CASGRPNTGELFF. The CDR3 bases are TGTGCCAGCGGACGGCCCAACACCGGGGAGCTGTTTTTT.

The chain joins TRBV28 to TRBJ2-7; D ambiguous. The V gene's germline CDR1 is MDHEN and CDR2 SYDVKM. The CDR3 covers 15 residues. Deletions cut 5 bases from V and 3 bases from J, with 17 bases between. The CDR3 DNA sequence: TGTGCCAGCAGTCCGCACAGTAATCCTAACTACGAGCAGTACTTC. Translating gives CASSPHSNPNYEQYF.

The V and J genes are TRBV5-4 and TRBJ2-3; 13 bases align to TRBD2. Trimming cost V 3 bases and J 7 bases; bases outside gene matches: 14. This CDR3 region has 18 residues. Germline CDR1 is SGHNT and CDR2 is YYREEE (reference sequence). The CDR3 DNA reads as TGTGCCAGCAGCTCAATATACTCGACTAGCGGGAGGTTTTATACGCAGTATTTT. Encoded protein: CASSSIYSTSGRFYTQYF.

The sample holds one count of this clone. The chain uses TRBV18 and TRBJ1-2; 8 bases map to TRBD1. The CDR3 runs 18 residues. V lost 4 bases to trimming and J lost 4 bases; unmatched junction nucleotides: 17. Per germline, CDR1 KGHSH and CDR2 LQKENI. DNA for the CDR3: TGTGCCAGCTCACGAGGGTTACAGGGGGAAACGGCTGGCTATGGCTACACCTTC. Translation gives CASSRGLQGETAGYGYTF.

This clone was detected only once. CDR3 in amino acids: CAIRGGLDNEQFF. CDR3 nucleotides: TGTGCCATCAGGGGGGGACTGGACAATGAGCAGTTCTTC. The chain carries TRBV10-3 and TRBJ2-1, with a tentative D call TRBD2 (6 bases). Germline CDR1 is ENHRY and CDR2 is SYGVKD. The CDR3 is made up of 13 amino acids. V lost 6 bases and J 5 bases, leaving 11 bases between the germline ends.

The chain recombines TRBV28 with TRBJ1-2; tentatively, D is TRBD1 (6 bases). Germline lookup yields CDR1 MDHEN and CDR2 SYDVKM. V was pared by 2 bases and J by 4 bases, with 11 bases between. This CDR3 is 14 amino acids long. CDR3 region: CASSLGGQRYGYTF. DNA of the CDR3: TGTGCCAGCAGTTTAGGGGGGCAACGCTATGGCTACACCTTC.

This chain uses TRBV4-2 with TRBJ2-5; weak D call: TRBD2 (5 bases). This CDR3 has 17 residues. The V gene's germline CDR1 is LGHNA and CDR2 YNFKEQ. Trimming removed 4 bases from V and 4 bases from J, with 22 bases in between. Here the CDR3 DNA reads TGTGCCAGCAGCCCTAACCTCGAGGGCGACACCGCAGAGACCCAGTACTTC. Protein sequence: CASSPNLEGDTAETQYF.

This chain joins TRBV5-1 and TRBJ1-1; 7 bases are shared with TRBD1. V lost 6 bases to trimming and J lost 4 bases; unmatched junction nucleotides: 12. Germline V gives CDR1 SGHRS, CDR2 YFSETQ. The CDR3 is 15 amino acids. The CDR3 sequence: CASTLVQGGSTEAFF. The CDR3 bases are TGCGCCAGCACCCTGGTTCAGGGGGGGAGCACTGAAGCTTTCTTT.

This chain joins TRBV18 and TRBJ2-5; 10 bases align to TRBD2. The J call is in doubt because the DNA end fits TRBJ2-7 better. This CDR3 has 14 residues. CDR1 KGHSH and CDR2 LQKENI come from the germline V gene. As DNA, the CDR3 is TGTGCCAGCTCACCGGGACTAGCGACCTACGAGCAGTACTTC. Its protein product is CASSPGLATYEQYF.

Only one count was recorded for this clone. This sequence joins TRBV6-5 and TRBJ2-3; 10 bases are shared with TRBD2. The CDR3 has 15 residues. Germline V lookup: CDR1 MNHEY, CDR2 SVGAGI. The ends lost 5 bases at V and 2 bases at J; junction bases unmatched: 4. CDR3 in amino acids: CASSPLAGVTDTQYF. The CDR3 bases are TGTGCCAGCAGTCCCCTAGCGGGGGTCACAGATACGCAGTATTTT.

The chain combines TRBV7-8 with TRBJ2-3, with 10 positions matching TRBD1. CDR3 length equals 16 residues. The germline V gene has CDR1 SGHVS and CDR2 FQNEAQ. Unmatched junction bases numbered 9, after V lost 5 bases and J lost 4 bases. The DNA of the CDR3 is TGTGCCAGCAGCGAACGGGACAGGGGAGGGGCAGATACGCAGTATTTT. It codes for CASSERDRGGADTQYF.

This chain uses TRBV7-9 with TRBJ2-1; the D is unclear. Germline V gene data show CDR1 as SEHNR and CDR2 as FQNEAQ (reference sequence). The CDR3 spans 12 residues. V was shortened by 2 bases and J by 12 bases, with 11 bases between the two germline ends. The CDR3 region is CASSLSVEGQFF. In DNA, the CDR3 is TGTGCCAGCAGCTTATCGGTCGAAGGGCAGTTCTTC.